Given below is one TCR beta chain in context. Its antigen is still unknown. TCRdb keeps only in-frame clones here, not all; method: immunoSEQ multiplex PCR. Of 30,000 or so clones in the sample, 65% to 80% were seen once. The sample originates from a study of vaccination effects on CD4 cells after COVID-19. Study background: Post-vaccine draws lagged the second dose by a median of 72 days.

Viral peptide pools were used in the ViraFEST assay to expand antigen-specific CD4+ T cells, and sequencing came afterward. Once cultured for roughly ten days, the cells underwent separation to obtain CD4+ T cells. Subjects were given two BNT162b2 or mRNA-1273 vaccine doses. A few million PBMC were seeded per well and grown in the presence of roughly 11 IU/ml IL-2 and around 10 ug/ml peptides. Study-wide results and limits: By a late point after vaccination, infection- and vaccine-induced clones had shrunk markedly through clonal contraction.

The material sequenced was CD4+ T cells from PBMCs cultured with HCoV-NL63 spike peptides, taken after COVID-19 vaccination. The sequence came from a human donor who received a COVID-19 vaccine.

CDR3 DNA: TGTGCCAGCAGCCAAGGTTTAGGGGCGTTTGAAAAACTGTTTTTT. Translating it yields CASSQGLGAFEKLFF. The J gene is TRBJ1-4, the V gene TRBV3-1 (or the pseudogene TRBV3-2); perhaps TRBD1 as D (5 bases). The CDR3 runs 15 residues. V was clipped by 1 base and J by 7 bases, with 13 bases between them. Per germline, CDR1 LGHDT and CDR2 YNNKEL (reference sequence).